The clone carrying this T cell receptor beta chain was seen a few times. Its target is unknown. Constant-region reverse primers amplified full-length variable regions, followed by semi-nested Nested Universal Primer A PCR. TCRdb independently ran MiXCR on the 5' RACE reads; one entry per CDR3 protein. The table records thousands of distinct CDR3 sequences, around 52% of them present only once. Tregs were sorted as CD4+CD25+CD127-/low cells. Overall study findings and caveats: Tumor Tregs overlapped most with tumor, then blood, naive CD4+ cells. The TCR gene usage of tumor memory CD4+ T cells clustered together with blood and lymph node memory CD4+ cells and with lymph node naive CD4+ cells.

The CDR3 has 15 residues. Germline CDR1 is DFQATT and CDR2 is SNEGSKA (reference sequence). Trimming left V 5 bases short and J 0 bases short, with 14 bases between. This receptor was taken from a female donor with breast cancer. V and J are TRBV20-1 and TRBJ2-1; no firm D call. Sequences were obtained from Tregs sorted from a lymph node. CDR3 region: CSAHRIRSSYNEQFF. The CDR3 bases are TGCAGTGCTCACCGGATAAGAAGCTCCTACAATGAGCAGTTCTTC.